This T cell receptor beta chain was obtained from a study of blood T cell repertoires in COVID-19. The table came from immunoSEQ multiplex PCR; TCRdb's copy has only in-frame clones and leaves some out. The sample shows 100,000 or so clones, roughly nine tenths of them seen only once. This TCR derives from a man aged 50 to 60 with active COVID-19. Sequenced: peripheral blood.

The CDR3 spells CASSLDREGEGYTF. Here the CDR3 DNA reads TGCGCCAGCAGCTTGGACAGGGAGGGCGAAGGCTACACCTTC. The rearrangement uses TRBV5-1 and TRBJ1-2; D might be TRBD1 (6 bases). The ends were cut back, 0 bases at V and 8 bases at J, with 14 bases in the middle. Germline CDR1 and CDR2: SGHRS and YFSETQ. The CDR3 is made up of 14 amino acids.